These T cell receptor beta chains were read from a single sample in a study of T cells in localized non-small cell lung cancer. Here immunoSEQ multiplex PCR was the method, and the copy in TCRdb shows in-frame clones only, minus some. The sample has 25,000 or so clones, approximately 88% seen once; the top ten hold approximately 6.1%. The source material was PBMCs, sampled before any cancer treatment. The receptors were sampled from a man aged 35 to 69 with stage II lung adenocarcinoma. CDR3s include the opening cysteine and the closing phenylalanine or tryptophan. D genes are given only for firm matches. Rows give clone size only sometimes, using once, few, many, or a class for an expanded clone.

V gene	J gene	clone size	D gene	CDR3 protein	CDR3 DNA
TRBV6-6	TRBJ2-7	-	-	CASSYRRGQGEQYF	TGTGCCAGCAGTTACAGGCGGGGGCAGGGCGAGCAGTACTTC
TRBV6-5	TRBJ2-7	once	-	CASSYDQPGHEQYF	TGTGCCAGCAGTTACGACCAACCGGGCCACGAGCAGTACTTC
TRBV28	TRBJ2-1	-	-	CASSSAGLPHLNEQFF	TGTGCCAGCAGTTCGGCAGGCTTACCTCACCTCAATGAGCAGTTCTTC
TRBV7-2	TRBJ1-3	-	-	CASSLAEGPGNTIYF	TGTGCCAGCAGCCTCGCCGAAGGGCCTGGAAACACCATATATTTT
TRBV5-1	TRBJ2-2	-	-	CASSLGTVGTGTGELFF	TGCGCCAGCAGCCTTGGAACAGTAGGGACGGGCACCGGGGAGCTGTTTTTT
TRBV5-1	TRBJ1-1	-	-	CASSPFGGGTEAFF	TGCGCCAGCAGCCCTTTCGGGGGTGGGACTGAAGCTTTCTTT
TRBV30	TRBJ1-1	-	-	CAWSTSNTEAFF	TGTGCCTGGAGTACCTCGAACACTGAAGCTTTCTTT
TRBV18	TRBJ2-1	-	TRBD1	CASSLGTGNEQFF	TGTGCCAGCTCACTTGGGACAGGCAATGAGCAGTTCTTC
TRBV4-3	TRBJ2-5	-	TRBD2	CASSQGGLAGGQETQYF	TGCGCCAGCAGCCAAGGGGGGCTAGCGGGGGGTCAAGAGACCCAGTACTTC
TRBV19	TRBJ2-3	-	-	CASSIQASTDTQYF	TGTGCCAGTAGTATACAGGCGAGCACAGATACGCAGTATTTT
TRBV6-5	TRBJ2-3	-	-	CASSYVQSDTQYF	TGTGCCAGCAGTTACGTTCAATCGGATACGCAGTATTTT
TRBV5-8	TRBJ2-7	-	-	CASSVAGTLGFEQYF	TGTGCCAGCAGCGTCGCCGGGACACTGGGGTTCGAGCAGTACTTC
TRBV27	TRBJ2-7	-	TRBD2	CASSFSLAEAGAYEQYF	TGTGCCAGCAGTTTCTCTCTGGCGGAGGCGGGAGCCTACGAGCAGTACTTC
TRBV11-3	TRBJ2-5	-	TRBD1	CASSSGQFIQYF	TGTGCCAGCAGCTCGGGACAGTTCATCCAGTACTTC
TRBV27	TRBJ2-3	few	-	CASREGTSTDTQYF	TGTGCCAGCAGAGAAGGGACTAGCACAGATACGCAGTATTTT
TRBV11-2	TRBJ2-7	-	TRBD2	CASSFGLGPSYEQYF	TGTGCCAGCAGCTTCGGACTAGGACCCTCCTACGAGCAGTACTTC
TRBV6-1	TRBJ2-6	-	-	CASIISAYGANVLTF	TGTGCCAGCATAATTAGTGCGTACGGGGCCAACGTCCTGACTTTC
TRBV7-3	TRBJ2-5	-	-	CASSLGSAHQETQYF	TGTGCCAGCAGCTTAGGGAGTGCCCACCAAGAGACCCAGTACTTC
TRBV9	TRBJ2-3	-	-	CASSPVEIDTQYF	TGTGCCAGCAGCCCCGTAGAGATAGATACGCAGTATTTT
TRBV6-5	TRBJ2-1	once	TRBD2	CASSFSGLAGSEQFF	TGTGCCAGCAGTTTCTCGGGACTAGCGGGTTCTGAGCAGTTCTTC
TRBV7-2	TRBJ2-1	-	-	CASSPRQYNEQFF	TGTGCCAGCAGCCCCCGACAGTACAATGAGCAGTTCTTC
TRBV5-8	TRBJ1-2	-	-	CASSSGSPYGYTF	TGTGCCAGCAGCTCGGGTTCGCCCTATGGCTACACCTTC
TRBV6-5	TRBJ2-1	-	TRBD2	CASSSLAGETNEQFF	TGTGCCAGCAGTTCCCTAGCGGGAGAGACCAATGAGCAGTTCTTC
TRBV19	TRBJ2-4	once	-	CASSIEGAGNIQYF	TGTGCCAGTAGTATAGAAGGGGCTGGAAACATTCAGTACTTC
TRBV21-1	TRBJ1-4	once	-	CASSSTEGAGVSNEKLFF	TGTGCCAGCAGCTCAACCGAGGGGGCGGGGGTTTCGAATGAAAAACTGTTTTTT
TRBV9	TRBJ1-2	-	TRBD1	CASSVDTGGFYGYTF	TGTGCCAGCAGCGTAGATACAGGGGGCTTCTATGGCTACACCTTC
TRBV2	TRBJ2-2	-	-	CASRGSRDGELFF	TGTGCCAGCAGGGGGTCCAGGGACGGGGAGCTGTTTTTT
TRBV20-1	TRBJ2-7	-	-	CSASPYEQYF	TGCAGTGCTAGTCCCTACGAGCAGTACTTC
TRBV7-6	TRBJ2-2	-	-	CASSLAGGSSNTGELFF	TGTGCCAGCAGCTTAGCGGGGGGCTCTTCGAACACCGGGGAGCTGTTTTTT
TRBV4-2	TRBJ2-3	-	-	CASSQDGLASYTDTQYF	TGTGCCAGCAGCCAAGATGGTTTGGCCTCCTACACAGATACGCAGTATTTT
TRBV5-4	TRBJ2-7	-	-	CASRMGLADSYEQYF	TGTGCCAGCAGGATGGGCCTGGCGGATTCCTACGAGCAGTACTTC
TRBV18	TRBJ2-4	-	-	CASSPEGNIQYF	TGTGCCAGCTCACCGGAGGGAAACATTCAGTACTTC
TRBV9	TRBJ2-3	-	-	CASSVAREQPNCTDTQYF	TGTGCCAGCAGCGTGGCCCGGGAGCAGCCTAATTGCACAGATACGCAGTATTTT
TRBV11-1	TRBJ2-7	-	-	CASSPDQTYEQYF	TGTGCCAGCAGCCCGGACCAAACCTACGAGCAGTACTTC
TRBV5-4	TRBJ2-3	-	-	CASSAGRALTSTDTQYF	TGTGCCAGCAGCGCTGGTAGAGCCCTTACTAGCACAGATACGCAGTATTTT
TRBV2	TRBJ2-2	few	-	CASSEALTGNTGELFF	TGTGCCAGCAGTGAAGCGTTGACTGGGAACACCGGGGAGCTGTTTTTT
TRBV19	TRBJ2-3	-	TRBD1	CASSRGDRGSTDTQYF	TGTGCCAGTAGTAGGGGTGACAGGGGATCCACAGATACGCAGTATTTT
TRBV5-1	TRBJ2-7	-	-	CASSLAGATTRVKSYEQYF	TGCGCCAGCAGCTTGGCCGGTGCGACAACCCGGGTAAAGTCCTACGAGCAGTACTTC
TRBV9	TRBJ2-7	-	-	CASSGSGPSYEQYF	TGTGCCAGCAGCGGTTCCGGGCCGAGCTACGAGCAGTACTTC
TRBV7-9	TRBJ2-5	-	-	CASSKPQGRETQYF	TGTGCCAGCAGCAAGCCACAGGGACGGGAGACCCAGTACTTC
TRBV5-1	TRBJ2-3	-	-	CASSLAIGDIDTDTQYF	TGCGCCAGCAGCTTGGCCATCGGGGACATCGACACAGATACGCAGTATTTT
TRBV19	TRBJ2-7	-	-	CASSTGYDNEQYF	TGTGCCAGTAGTACAGGGTATGACAACGAGCAGTACTTC
TRBV6-6	TRBJ1-2	-	TRBD1	CASRKGTDGYTF	TGTGCCAGCAGAAAAGGGACAGATGGCTACACCTTC
TRBV9	TRBJ2-2	-	-	CASSLTIANTGELFF	TGTGCCAGCAGCCTGACTATAGCGAACACCGGGGAGCTGTTTTTT
TRBV9	TRBJ2-7	-	-	CASSPGGSSGMYF	TGTGCCAGCAGCCCCGGAGGGTCCTCTGGTATGTACTTC
TRBV6-1	TRBJ2-7	-	-	CASSRASDHEQYF	TGTGCCAGCAGCCGGGCCTCGGACCACGAGCAGTACTTC
TRBV27	TRBJ2-7	-	TRBD1	CASSLNPIGQGYEQYF	TGTGCCAGCAGTTTAAACCCCATTGGACAGGGCTACGAGCAGTACTTC
TRBV27	TRBJ2-7	-	-	CATRTESTGAGKMNEQYF	TGTGCCACCAGGACGGAATCGACAGGAGCGGGGAAAATGAACGAGCAGTACTTC
TRBV4-1	TRBJ1-2	few	-	CASSQGDGFNYGYTF	TGCGCCAGCAGCCAAGGGGACGGCTTTAACTATGGCTACACCTTC
TRBV11-3	TRBJ2-7	-	-	CASSFPQGYSYEQYF	TGTGCCAGCAGCTTCCCGCAGGGGTATTCCTACGAGCAGTACTTC
TRBV7-3	TRBJ2-7	few	-	CASSFGDKTYEQYF	TGTGCCAGCAGCTTTGGGGACAAGACCTACGAGCAGTACTTC
TRBV19	TRBJ2-7	-	-	CASSIVDTGFYEQYF	TGTGCCAGTAGTATCGTGGACACAGGGTTTTACGAGCAGTACTTC
TRBV19	TRBJ2-5	-	-	CASSIFGDQETQYF	TGTGCCAGTAGTATATTCGGGGACCAAGAGACCCAGTACTTC
TRBV19	TRBJ2-6	-	-	CASSEASGANVLTF	TGTGCCAGTAGTGAGGCCTCTGGGGCCAACGTCCTGACTTTC